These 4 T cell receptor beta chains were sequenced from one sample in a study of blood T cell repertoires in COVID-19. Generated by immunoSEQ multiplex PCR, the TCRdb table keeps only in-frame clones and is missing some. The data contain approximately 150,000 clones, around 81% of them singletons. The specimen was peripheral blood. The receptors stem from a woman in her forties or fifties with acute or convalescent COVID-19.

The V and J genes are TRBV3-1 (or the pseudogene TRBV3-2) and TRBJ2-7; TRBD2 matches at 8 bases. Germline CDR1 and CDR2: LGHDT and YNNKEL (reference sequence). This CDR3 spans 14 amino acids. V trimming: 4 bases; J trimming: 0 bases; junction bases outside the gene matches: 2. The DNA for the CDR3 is TGTGCCAGCAGCCCAGCGGGGGCCTCCTACGAGCAGTACTTC. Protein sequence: CASSPAGASYEQYF.

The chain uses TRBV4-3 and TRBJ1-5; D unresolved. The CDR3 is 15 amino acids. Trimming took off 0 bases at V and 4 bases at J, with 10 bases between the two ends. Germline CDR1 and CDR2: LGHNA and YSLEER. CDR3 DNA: TGCGCCAGCAGCCAAGAATCAGGCAGAAATCAGCCCCAGCATTTT. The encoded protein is CASSQESGRNQPQHF.

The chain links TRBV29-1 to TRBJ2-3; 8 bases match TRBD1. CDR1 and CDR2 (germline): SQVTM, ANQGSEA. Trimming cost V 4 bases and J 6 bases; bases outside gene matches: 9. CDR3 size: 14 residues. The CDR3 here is CSVGGQGAGDTQYF. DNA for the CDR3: TGCAGCGTTGGCGGGCAGGGGGCGGGGGATACGCAGTATTTT.

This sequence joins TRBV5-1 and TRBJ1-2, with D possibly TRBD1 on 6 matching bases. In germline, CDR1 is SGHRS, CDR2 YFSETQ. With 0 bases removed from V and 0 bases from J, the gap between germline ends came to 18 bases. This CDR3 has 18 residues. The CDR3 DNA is TGCGCCAGCAGCTTGGCAGACCGGACAGCTGGTTCTAACTATGGCTACACCTTC. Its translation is CASSLADRTAGSNYGYTF. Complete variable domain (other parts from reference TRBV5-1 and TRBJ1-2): KAGVTQTPRYLIKTRGQQVTLSCSPISGHRSVSWYQQTPGQGLQFLFEYFSETQRNKGNFPGRFSGRQFSNSRSEMNVSTLELGDSALYLCASSLADRTAGSNYGYTFGSGTRLTVV.